This T cell receptor (beta chain) was profiled in a study of cytomegalovirus exposure and HLA in healthy donors. In the PCR, 60 Vbeta and 13 Jbeta primers were used. Sequencing was performed with immunoSEQ multiplex PCR; in TCRdb, only in-frame clones are kept and a portion is missing. This table has about 180,000 clones, about 80% appearing once. Trimming took off 6 bases at V and 5 bases at J, with 19 bases between the two ends. This CDR3 has 15 amino acids. Per the germline V gene, CDR1 is SNHLY and CDR2 is FYNNEI. Study-level points and caveats: According to the study, 150 to 200 TCR beta chains were cytomegalovirus-associated. Association of approximately 16,000 TCR beta sequences with HLA alleles was found at 0.05 false discovery rate in a later analysis. An analysis that came later showed most CMV-associated TCR beta chains appearing HLA-restricted.

With regard to this clone: Its antigen is unknown.

Sequenced input: PBMCs. The TCR was taken from a young man in good health and CMV-seropositive. V usage is TRBV2 and J usage is TRBJ2-5, with D possibly being TRBD2 (5 bases). CDR3 in DNA: TGTGCCAGCAGCCCACGTGCGGTCCCGGGGGAGACCCAGTACTTC. It translates to CASSPRAVPGETQYF.